This entry lists 13 T cell receptor beta chains sequenced from one sample in a study of blood T cell repertoires in COVID-19. Sequenced by immunoSEQ multiplex PCR; TCRdb stores in-frame clones only, minus some. The table has around 160,000 clones, 85% to 90% seen once. The sequenced sample was peripheral blood. Receptors originate from a man aged 18 to 29 with acute or convalescent COVID-19.

The J gene is TRBJ1-5, the V gene TRBV7-6, with a possible D match to TRBD1 (5 bases). Germline V lookup: CDR1 SGHVS, CDR2 FNYEAQ. CDR3 length: 15 amino acids. With 1 base removed from V and 2 bases from J, the gap between germline ends came to 9 bases. In DNA form, the CDR3 reads TGTGCCAGCAGCTTAGTCGGGGGTGGCAATCAGCCCCAGCATTTT. This gives the protein CASSLVGGGNQPQHF.

The CDR3 loop is CASSLNRGGFSYEQYF. The CDR3, as DNA: TGTGCCAGCAGCCTGAACAGGGGAGGTTTCTCCTACGAGCAGTACTTC. This chain links TRBV5-4 with TRBJ2-7; a weak D match, TRBD1 (7 bases). Looked up from germline, CDR1 is SGHNT and CDR2 is YYREEE (reference sequence). V dropped 4 bases and J dropped 0 bases, with 17 bases sitting between them. The CDR3 runs 16 residues.

The gene calls are TRBV19 and TRBJ1-5; possibly TRBD1 for D (6 bases). Trimming shortened V by 4 bases and J by 0 bases, and 19 bases separated the two germline ends. The CDR3 is 18 residues long. Germline-derived CDR1 and CDR2 are LNHDA and SQIVND (reference sequence). In DNA form, the CDR3 reads TGTGCCAGTAGTACCATCGGCCGGGACACATCTAGCAATCAGCCCCAGCATTTT. Its translation is CASSTIGRDTSSNQPQHF.

The V call is TRBV6-5, the J call TRBJ1-1, with D hard to call. The CDR3 contains 13 residues. Germline V gene data show CDR1 as MNHEY and CDR2 as SVGAGI. V was cut by 7 bases and J by 0 bases, with 9 bases left in between. CDR3 sequence reads: CASIQTVNTEAFF. The DNA of the CDR3 is TGTGCCAGCATCCAAACAGTGAACACTGAAGCTTTCTTT.

The chain links TRBV5-8 to TRBJ2-3; 9 nucleotides line up with TRBD1. CDR1 and CDR2 from the germline V gene are SGHTS and YDEGEE. With V trimmed by 1 base and J by 0 bases, 6 bases remained unmatched. The CDR3 contains 17 residues. The CDR3 coding sequence is TGTGCCAGCAGCTTGTGGACAGGGGTGGGGAGCACAGATACGCAGTATTTT. This encodes CASSLWTGVGSTDTQYF.

The chain couples TRBV6-2 or TRBV6-3 to TRBJ1-2; 11 bases line up with TRBD1. CDR1 and CDR2 (germline): MNHEY, SVGEGT. Trimming took 2 bases from V and 7 from J; bases not matched to a gene: 6. The length of the CDR3 is 15 residues. CDR3: CASSYGQGAVGGYTF. In nucleotides, the CDR3 is TGTGCCAGCAGTTACGGACAGGGGGCAGTGGGTGGCTACACCTTC.

About this clone: In the same sample, other DNA sequences code for this CDR3. The V call is TRBV5-1, the J call TRBJ2-3; D possibly corresponds to TRBD1 (8 bases). Trimming shortened V by 5 bases and J by 3 bases, and 16 bases separated the two germline ends. Germline CDR1 SGHRS, CDR2 YFSETQ. This CDR3 has 15 amino acids. In DNA form, the CDR3 reads TGCGCCAGCAGTTTAGGACAGGGAGGGACAGATACGCAGTATTTT. Translation: CASSLGQGGTDTQYF.

The chain carries TRBV6-6 and TRBJ2-1; no definite D call. Germline V gene data show CDR1 as MNHNY and CDR2 as SVGAGI (reference sequence). The CDR3 is made up of 11 amino acids. Trimming cost V 4 bases and J 6 bases, with 4 bases left between them. This chain's CDR3 is CASSSLNEQFF. The CDR3 region has the DNA TGTGCCAGCAGTTCCCTCAATGAGCAGTTCTTC.

V is TRBV4-1 and J is TRBJ2-5; TRBD1 agrees at 8 bases. Germline V gives CDR1 MGHRA, CDR2 YSYEKL. This CDR3 is built from 15 residues. V lost 0 bases and J lost 0; bases outside the gene matches: 0. CDR3 sequence: CASSQDRGHQETQYF. The CDR3 region has the DNA TGCGCCAGCAGCCAAGACAGGGGGCACCAAGAGACCCAGTACTTC.

The chain joins TRBV7-9 to TRBJ1-2; 9 bases are shared with TRBD1. CDR3 size: 15 residues. Germline V gives CDR1 SEHNR, CDR2 FQNEAQ (reference sequence). V lost 5 bases to trimming and J lost 3 bases; unmatched junction nucleotides: 7. The chain's CDR3 is CASSRTGVGDYGYTF. The DNA of the CDR3 is TGTGCCAGCAGCAGGACAGGGGTTGGTGACTATGGCTACACCTTC.

This clone was found once. The gene calls are TRBV4-2 and TRBJ1-5; D possibly corresponds to TRBD1 (5 bases). The CDR3 extends over 16 amino acids. Germline CDR1 LGHNA, CDR2 YNFKEQ. V was clipped by 0 bases and J by 3 bases, with 12 bases between them. The CDR3 loop is CASSQEGRVDNQPQHF. Here the CDR3 DNA reads TGTGCCAGCAGCCAAGAAGGCAGGGTGGACAATCAGCCCCAGCATTTT.

This CDR3 is CASSEALGQNNQPQHF. The CDR3 DNA is TGTGCCAGCAGTGAAGCGCTTGGACAGAACAATCAGCCCCAGCATTTT. The genes are TRBV2 and TRBJ1-5; a possible D gene is TRBD1 (6 bases). V was shortened by 0 bases and J by 3 bases, with 12 bases between the two germline ends. Germline loops: CDR1 SNHLY, CDR2 FYNNEI. The CDR3 consists of 16 residues.

J is TRBJ2-3 and V is TRBV7-3; a weak D match, TRBD1 (6 bases). The CDR3 is 16 amino acids. Trimming removed 5 bases at V and 3 bases at J, with 18 bases between. CDR1 is SGHTA, CDR2 FQGTGA, per germline. The CDR3 bases are TGTGCCAGCAGCACCTACGGACAGTTGAAAACAGATACGCAGTATTTT. Protein product: CASSTYGQLKTDTQYF.